The 27 T cell receptor beta chains given below trace back to one sample, sequenced in a study of CD8+ T cells in alopecia areata (dated by TCRdb to the late 2010s). In light of the paper, this sample's treatment or condition label describes: oral pan-JAK inhibitor, 5-10 mg twice daily. Libraries were built with the immunoSEQ multiplex PCR assay. RNA was extracted from all samples and reverse transcribed into cDNA, which served as template for TCR sequencing. TCRdb re-hosts the immuneACCESS table, in-frame sequences only. Its copies lack some clones; in the studies checked, an unresolved V gene accounts for under half of them, and the cause for the rest is not known. The sample profile shows more than 150,000 clones; 40% to 55% of them were found once. The ten top clones hold about a tenth of the sample. The sequencing here drew on CD8+ T cells sorted from blood, taken around week 54, from a patient treated with tofacitinib. The receptors shown here come from a human donor with alopecia areata.

This clone was counted only a few times. The chain carries TRBV27 and TRBJ1-5; no definite D call. Trimming removed 1 base at V and 0 bases at J, with 13 bases between. Germline CDR1 MNHEY, CDR2 SMNVEV (reference sequence). This CDR3 comprises 17 residues. The CDR3 spells CASSLYPVQHSNQPQHF. Written as DNA, the CDR3 is TGTGCCAGCAGTTTATACCCTGTACAACATAGCAATCAGCCCCAGCATTTT.

This clone was seen more than once but under ten times. This chain links TRBV11-2 with TRBJ1-1, with TRBD1 matching over 9 bases. V lost 3 bases and J lost 0; bases outside the gene matches: 5. This CDR3 region has 16 residues. The germline V gene has CDR1 SGHAT and CDR2 FQNNGV. Here the CDR3 reads CASSLWDRDLNTEAFF. In DNA, the CDR3 is TGTGCCAGCAGCTTGTGGGACAGGGATTTGAACACTGAAGCTTTCTTT. The full variable domain, completed using reference TRBV11-2 and TRBJ1-1, is EAGVAQSPRYKIIEKRQSVAFWCNPISGHATLYWYQQILGQGPKLLIQFQNNGVVDDSQLPKDRFSAERLKGVDSTLKIQPAKLEDSAVYLCASSLWDRDLNTEAFFGQGTRLTVV.

This clone came up a few times. V usage is TRBV27 and J usage is TRBJ2-7; 7 bases align to TRBD1. CDR1 and CDR2 (germline): MNHEY, SMNVEV (reference sequence). V was clipped by 5 bases and J by 3 bases; unmatched bases: 7. This CDR3 spans 14 amino acids. CDR3: CASSPRQGNYEQYF. The DNA of the CDR3 is TGTGCCAGCAGTCCGCGACAGGGAAACTACGAGCAGTACTTC.

This clone came up a few times. The rearrangement links TRBV4-1 to TRBJ1-2; D perhaps matches TRBD1 (5 bases). This CDR3 is 14 amino acids long. In germline, CDR1 is MGHRA, CDR2 YSYEKL. Trimming removed 1 base from V and 9 bases from J, with 15 bases in between. The CDR3 is CASSQVGDLIRYTF. CDR3 bases: TGCGCCAGCAGCCAAGTAGGGGACCTGATCCGCTACACCTTC.

This clone was seen more than once but under ten times. The rearrangement links TRBV5-4 to TRBJ2-7; tentative D call: TRBD1 (6 bases). Trimming shortened V by 3 bases and J by 6 bases, and 10 bases separated the two germline ends. The CDR3 covers 12 residues. The germline CDR1 and CDR2 sequences are SGHNT and YYREEE (reference sequence). The CDR3 region has the DNA TGTGCCAGCAGCTCCGGGACAACCGAGCAGTACTTC. Translation: CASSSGTTEQYF. The complete variable domain, with remaining parts taken from reference TRBV5-4 and TRBJ2-7, reads ETGVTQSPTHLIKTRGQQVTLRCSSQSGHNTVSWYQQALGQGPQFIFQYYREEENGRGNFPPRFSGLQFPNYSSELNVNALELDDSALYLCASSSGTTEQYFGPGTRLTVT.

The rearrangement joins TRBV4-1 to TRBJ2-3; TRBD2 agrees at 7 bases. This CDR3 spans 13 amino acids. Germline CDR1 is MGHRA and CDR2 is YSYEKL. J gave up 4 bases and V 4 bases, and 2 bases lay outside the gene matches. CDR3: CASSPRGADTQYF. The CDR3 region has the DNA TGCGCCAGCAGCCCACGGGGGGCAGATACGCAGTATTTT.

V usage is TRBV30 and J usage is TRBJ2-7; D is unresolved. V was shortened by 1 base and J by 0 bases, with 10 bases between the two germline ends. The length of the CDR3 is 14 residues. Germline CDR1 is GTSNPN and CDR2 is SVGIG (reference sequence). The CDR3 loop is CAWSDGWSSYEQYF. The CDR3 DNA sequence: TGTGCCTGGAGTGATGGCTGGAGCTCCTACGAGCAGTACTTC.

The chain combines TRBV7-2 with TRBJ2-7; D gene uncertain. CDR3 length equals 15 residues. Germline V gene sequence: CDR1 SGHTA, CDR2 FQGNSA. V lost 6 bases, J lost 3 bases, and 18 bases lay in between. CDR3 sequence: CASSPTVVVFYEQYF. CDR3 nucleotide sequence: TGTGCCAGCAGTCCCACCGTGGTGGTATTCTACGAGCAGTACTTC.

This clone was picked up a small number of times. The chain couples TRBV27 to TRBJ1-2, with D possibly being TRBD1 (6 bases). The CDR3 has 15 amino acids. Germline loops: CDR1 MNHEY, CDR2 SMNVEV (reference sequence). V was clipped by 2 bases and J by 6 bases, with 16 bases between them. The CDR3 here is CASSLSRGAADGYTF. The CDR3 nucleotides read TGTGCCAGCAGTTTAAGTCGGGGGGCCGCCGATGGCTACACCTTC.

This clone turned up a few times. The V call is TRBV9, the J call TRBJ2-3; 9 bases align to TRBD2. Germline assignment: CDR1 SGDLS and CDR2 YYNGEE. The length of the CDR3 is 16 residues. The V segment lost 0 bases and the J segment 4 bases; nucleotides outside the gene matches: 6. CDR3 residues: CASSVVIGGGADTQYF. CDR3 bases: TGTGCCAGCAGCGTAGTAATTGGCGGGGGGGCAGATACGCAGTATTTT.

This clone was counted a few times. The chain has TRBV6-4 and TRBJ2-3, with TRBD2 matching 11 bases. The CDR3 is 14 amino acids. Germline CDR1 reads MRHNA; CDR2 reads SNTAGT. After removal of 4 bases from V and 4 bases from J, the junction contained 1 base not matched to a gene. The DNA for the CDR3 is TGTGCCAGCAGTGGACTAGCGGGGTCAGATACGCAGTATTTT. Translation: CASSGLAGSDTQYF.

This clone has just a few counts. The chain recombines TRBV6-5 with TRBJ1-2, with D possibly TRBD1 on 5 matching bases. V was pared by 7 bases and J by 7 bases, with 22 bases between. The CDR3 contains 15 residues. CDR1 is MNHEY and CDR2 is SVGAGI in the germline V gene. CDR3 in amino acids: CASTRNILGVSGYTF. CDR3 nucleotides: TGTGCCAGCACTCGCAATATCTTGGGGGTTAGTGGCTACACCTTC.

This clone was recorded a few times. V is TRBV4-1 and J is TRBJ2-2; tentatively, D is TRBD1 (5 bases). The CDR3 loop spans 15 amino acids. Between the trimmed V and J ends, which lost 1 base and 1 base, there was a span of 7 bases. Germline V gene sequence: CDR1 MGHRA, CDR2 YSYEKL. The CDR3 DNA sequence: TGCGCCAGCAGCCAAGTTACAGGGAACACCGGGGAGCTGTTTTTT. Residues: CASSQVTGNTGELFF.

The chain employs TRBV10-3 and TRBJ1-1; D gene unclear. This CDR3 region has 16 residues. The V gene lost 4 bases and the J gene lost 3 bases, with 18 bases spanning the gap. Germline V lookup: CDR1 ENHRY, CDR2 SYGVKD. As DNA, the CDR3 is TGTGCCATCAGTGCCGGAGGCCTTCGAGGTTACACTGAAGCTTTCTTT. Protein: CAISAGGLRGYTEAFF.

This sequence joins TRBV7-2 and TRBJ2-5; D is unresolved. The CDR3 loop spans 13 amino acids. Germline V gene lookup returns CDR1 SGHTA and CDR2 FQGNSA. The V and J ends lost 5 bases and 3 bases respectively, with 10 bases between them. For the CDR3, the DNA is TGTGCCAGCAGCCCGGCGGTCAAAGAGACCCAGTACTTC. The encoded protein is CASSPAVKETQYF.

The table lists this clone with a few counts. The chain carries TRBV29-1 and TRBJ1-2; D may be TRBD1 (5 bases). The CDR3 has 11 residues. Looked up from germline, CDR1 is SQVTM and CDR2 is ANQGSEA. Trimming took 7 bases from V and 5 from J, leaving 11 bases between them. CDR3 loop: CSGSGRYGYTF. The CDR3 DNA sequence: TGCAGCGGATCGGGACGATATGGCTACACCTTC. Combining the CDR3 with reference TRBV29-1 and TRBJ1-2 gives the whole variable domain SAVISQKPSRDICQRGTSLTIQCQVDSQVTMMFWYRQQPGQSLTLIATANQGSEATYESGFVIDKFPISRPNLTFSTLTVSNMSPEDSSIYLCSGSGRYGYTFGSGTRLTVV.

The CDR3: CASSLGPGYGNTIYF. The CDR3 region has the DNA TGTGCCAGCAGCTTAGGGCCTGGGTATGGAAACACCATATATTTT. The chain recombines TRBV7-8 with TRBJ1-3; D is ambiguous. V was shortened by 1 base and J by 3 bases, with 10 bases between the two germline ends. Germline CDR1 and CDR2: SGHVS and FQNEAQ. The CDR3 runs to 15 residues.

The table lists this clone with a count of one. The chain recombines TRBV7-8 with TRBJ2-7, with D uncertain. V gave up 4 bases and J gave up 2 bases, with 12 bases separating them. This CDR3 is 14 amino acids long. Germline CDR1 reads SGHVS; CDR2 reads FQNEAQ. The CDR3 region has the DNA TGTGCCAGCAGCTCAAGGGATCTCGCCTACGAGCAGTACTTC. Protein: CASSSRDLAYEQYF.

The chain employs TRBV6-6 and TRBJ1-2; 10 bases are shared with TRBD1. Unmatched junction bases numbered 5, after V lost 6 bases and J lost 4 bases. The germline V gene has CDR1 MNHNY and CDR2 SVGAGI (reference sequence). The CDR3 is 14 residues long. The CDR3 DNA sequence: TGTGCCAGCAGCCTCGGACAGGGGGGCTATGGCTACACCTTC. As protein: CASSLGQGGYGYTF.

This clone was seen a single time. The J gene is TRBJ1-2, the V gene TRBV9; the D gene is possibly TRBD1 (5 bases). The CDR3 extends over 13 amino acids. Trimming pared 3 bases from V and 8 bases from J, leaving 14 bases between. Germline values: CDR1 SGDLS, CDR2 YYNGEE. CDR3 bases: TGTGCCAGCAGCGCGTCAGGGAGCGGGGGCTACACCTTC. This codes for CASSASGSGGYTF.

The chain is built from TRBV19 and TRBJ1-5; TRBD1 aligns across 8 bases. Germline loops: CDR1 LNHDA, CDR2 SQIVND (reference sequence). This CDR3 spans 16 amino acids. The J segment lost 6 bases and the V segment lost 8 bases, leaving 15 bases of the junction unmatched. In nucleotides, the CDR3 is TGTGCCAGTGGGGTAGTGTCCAGGGGGCTCGTTCAGCCCCAGCATTTT. It translates to CASGVVSRGLVQPQHF.

The genes are TRBV29-1 and TRBJ2-2; 10 bases are a match to TRBD1. Germline V gene lookup returns CDR1 SQVTM and CDR2 ANQGSEA. There are 14 residues in the CDR3. V lost 5 bases and J lost 3; bases outside the gene matches: 3. The CDR3 is CSVPGQGYTGELFF. For the CDR3, the DNA is TGCAGCGTTCCGGGACAGGGGTACACCGGGGAGCTGTTTTTT.

The chain links TRBV7-9 to TRBJ1-5; the D gene is possibly TRBD1 (6 bases). CDR3 length: 16 residues. V dropped 1 base and J dropped 3 bases, with 13 bases sitting between them. Germline lookup yields CDR1 SEHNR and CDR2 FQNEAQ (reference sequence). DNA for the CDR3: TGTGCCAGCAGCTTAGTCGGGGGCTTTAACAATCAGCCCCAGCATTTT. Protein: CASSLVGGFNNQPQHF.

This chain connects TRBV27 to TRBJ1-1; D is perhaps TRBD1 (6 bases). The CDR3 sequence is 15 residues long. V gave up 0 bases and J gave up 9 bases, with 17 bases separating them. The germline V gene encodes CDR1 MNHEY and CDR2 SMNVEV (reference sequence). The CDR3 loop is CASSLSAEGVSQAFF. The CDR3 DNA reads TGTGCCAGCAGTTTATCGGCGGAGGGGGTTTCCCAAGCTTTCTTT.

In its sample, this clone was seen many times. J is TRBJ2-2 and V is TRBV6-4; 15 bases fit TRBD2. The CDR3 runs to 15 residues. Germline CDR1 MRHNA, CDR2 SNTAGT. The V and J ends lost 5 bases and 6 bases, in that order; junction bases with no gene match: 1. The CDR3 bases are TGTGCCAGCAGTTGGACTAGCGGGGGGGCCGGGGAGCTGTTTTTT. This sequence encodes CASSWTSGGAGELFF.

This sequence joins TRBV7-8 and TRBJ2-2, with 12 bases that match TRBD1. V shed 5 bases and J 4 bases; nucleotides not matched to a gene: 8. CDR1 and CDR2 from the germline V gene are SGHVS and FQNEAQ. This CDR3 spans 17 amino acids. CDR3 protein: CASSLRPGQGATGELFF. CDR3 coding DNA: TGTGCCAGCAGCCTGAGGCCGGGACAGGGGGCCACCGGGGAGCTGTTTTTT.

Only a few counts were recorded for this clone. The CDR3 coding sequence is TGTGCCAGCAGGAGACAGGGATGGGAAAAACTGTTTTTT. It codes for CASRRQGWEKLFF. This chain joins TRBV6-5 and TRBJ1-4; 7 nucleotides align to TRBD1. CDR3 length: 13 amino acids. V dropped 6 bases and J dropped 8; count of bases not matched to a gene: 6. Germline V CDR1 and CDR2: MNHEY, SVGAGI.